This T cell receptor (beta chain) stems from a study of T cell responses to AZD1222 COVID-19 vaccine. Sequencing was performed with immunoSEQ multiplex PCR; in TCRdb, only in-frame clones are kept and a portion is missing. The data hold some 100,000 clones, with about 89% observed a single time. Trimming removed 1 base at V and 0 bases at J, with 9 bases between. The CDR3 covers 15 residues. Germline-derived CDR1 and CDR2 are SGHAT and FQNNGV. Whether given at about 4 or about 12 weeks, second doses were pooled. Specimen: peripheral blood, collected 28 days after the second AZD1222 dose. The origin of this receptor is an adult who received the AZD1222 COVID-19 vaccine. The V call is TRBV11-2, the J call TRBJ1-2; D unclear. The CDR3 bases are TGTGCCAGCAGCTTAGCAGGCGGGACTAACTATGGCTACACCTTC. Translation: CASSLAGGTNYGYTF.